Listed here is a single T cell receptor (beta chain). The sample belongs to a study of T cells in Graves' hyperthyroidism and ophthalmopathy. Germline trimming cut 4 bases from V and 0 bases from J; bases unmatched to any gene: 6. Germline V lookup: CDR1 SGHNT, CDR2 YYREEE (reference sequence). The CDR3 is 16 residues long. The source material, RNA transcripts, was used to amplify TCR beta CDR3 regions. First-round RT-PCR targeting the TCR CDR3 was performed with the HTBI primer set. TCRdb re-called the multiplex PCR reads through MiXCR, storing one row per CDR3 protein. The sample holds approximately 430,000 distinct CDR3 sequences, 15% to 19% seen once.

Sequenced: blood. The chain is built from TRBV5-4 and TRBJ2-3, with 9 bases that match TRBD2. The clonotype originates from a woman aged 18-29 years with Graves' hyperthyroidism. This CDR3 reads CASSHRAGGSTDTQYF. The CDR3 DNA sequence: TGTGCCAGCAGCCATCGAGCGGGAGGTAGCACAGATACGCAGTATTTT.